This T cell receptor (beta chain) emerged from a study of T cells in women clearing cervical HPV infection (dated by TCRdb to the late 2010s). For the study in its entirety: The cases were 25 to 30 women with histologically confirmed HPV16-related CIN3 or worse, and 2 of those women had invasive cancers. Cases had a median age of around 32 years and controls had a median age of approximately 38, with no significant differences in baseline characteristics. HLA typing was available for only a few women, so HLA type could not be excluded as a confounder. In the parent cohort, about 10,000 women aged 18 or older were enrolled in Guanacaste, Costa Rica, during about 1992 to 1994 and were followed for roughly 7 years. Blood from cases was drawn at the visit where the lesion was first identified, while blood from controls was drawn once the infection was no longer detected. Controls were some 26 women whose single incident HPV16 infection cleared within 12 months without precancer or cancer developing. For cases, the median interval between lesion detection and blood sampling was about 140 days, with an interquartile range of about 85 to 220 days. The exploratory proof-of-principle case-control study was nested within the Guanacaste HPV Natural History Study in Costa Rica and compared TCR repertoires across cervical HPV16 outcomes. As quality controls, five blinded duplicates were added to each group, bringing the total to approximately 60 samples made up of roughly 50 participants and some 10 replicates. Cases were matched to controls by age within five years and by the year the sample was collected. The investigation overall reported the following: Whether associations preceded infection or resulted from infection could not be shown with the cross-sectional design, and effector/memory subsets and HPV-specific T cells were not isolated. Because the number of T cells in each sample was unknown, differences in richness could reflect differing T-cell content rather than repertoire biology. Random forest classifiers combining richness and V gene abundances distinguished cases from controls with an estimated AUC of just under 0.85. Cases had lower TRBV6-7 relative abundance than controls (about 0.1% versus 0.15%; Bonferroni P = 0.0008). Significantly higher TCR repertoire richness was observed in CIN3+ cases than in controls across sequencing depths, whereas no difference in evenness was found.

Reading from cysteine to phenylalanine, the CDR3 counts 15 amino acids. The DNA shown is the part of the CDR3 that was read: 36 bases, in frame from base 1. Trimming accounts for 5 bases at V and 3 bases at J, while the number of junction bases matched to no gene is 7. CDR1 SEHNR and CDR2 FQNEAQ are derived from the germline V gene (reference sequence). TCR beta CDR3 regions were amplified by multiplex PCR from an average of roughly 1,300 ng genomic DNA per sample using the immunoSEQ assay. Primer bias was corrected in the assay by using a complete synthetic TCR repertoire to establish an amplification baseline. The amplicons were sequenced on the Illumina platform. Processing in the source paper ran as follows. Sequence errors were corrected by clustering with frequency ratios and a modified nearest-neighbor algorithm, and the sequences were then analyzed in the immunoSEQ Analyzer using IMGT gene definitions. At each rarefaction depth, TCR richness and evenness were averaged across 20 rarefaction repeats, and any sample with fewer sequences than the depth was left out. Wilcoxon rank sum tests with FDR correction were used to compare V, D and J gene relative abundances between the groups. For the blinded duplicates, the intraclass correlation was 95% to 96% for TCR richness and averaged roughly 79% across about 70 gene segments. Imported from immuneACCESS, the table was reduced by TCRdb to in-frame sequences with V and J called. These copies leave out some clones; in studies compared against another copy, an unresolved V gene accounts for under half, and the cause of the remainder is not known. For V, J and clone size, that table is used; D and trimming come from the DNA. The sample table records over 15,000 clones. The leading ten clones occupy 6.5% to 9% of the sample.

A remark on this clone: Its recognized antigen is unknown. The read ends 3 residues before the CDR3 terminus; that terminus is restored from the germline J gene.

Every participant had a single incident cervical HPV16 infection, and women with prevalent HPV16 infections were excluded. Cervical HPV DNA was detected with MY09/MY11 PCR, and genotyping was done by dot-blot hybridization. Around 16 mL of heparinized blood was centrifuged, after which the buffy coat was aliquoted, frozen at -30 degrees C, and then stored at -80 degrees C. QIAGEN kits were used to extract genomic DNA from the buffy coat specimens. The sequence joins TRBV7-9 to TRBJ1-5, with 7 junctional bases fitting TRBD1. Sequenced material: blood buffy coat. The receptor was derived from a woman aged 18-69 years with a cervical HPV16 infection that either progressed to CIN3+ or cleared (not recorded which). CDR3 sequence: CASSVSGQNNQPQHF. CDR3 DNA (partial): TGTGCCAGCAGCGTTTCGGGACAGAACAATCAGCCC. The full variable domain, with segments outside the CDR3 supplied by the reference TRBV7-9 and TRBJ1-5 proteins, appears as DTGVSQNPRHKITKRGQNVTFRCDPISEHNRLYWYRQTLGQGPEFLTYFQNEAQLEKSRLLSDRFSAERPKGSFSTLEIQRTEQGDSAMYLCASSVSGQNNQPQHFGDGTRLSIL.